These T cell receptor beta chains were read from a single sample in a study of T cell responses to AZD1222 COVID-19 vaccine. Assay used: immunoSEQ multiplex PCR; TCRdb lists only in-frame clones, some missing. The sample shows 200,000 to 250,000 clones, approximately 94% of them seen only once. The specimen comprised peripheral blood, sampled on day 0 of MenACWY control vaccination. The receptors come from an adult in good health. Both conserved end residues are part of each CDR3.

v_call	j_call	cdr3_aa
TRBV5-5	TRBJ2-7	CASSFGSEYEQYF
TRBV19	TRBJ2-7	CASSTRQTGEQYF
TRBV3-1/TRBV3-2	TRBJ2-5	CASSQDVAGGQETQYF
TRBV6-2/TRBV6-3	TRBJ1-2	CASRPTGKFDHGYTF
TRBV3-1/TRBV3-2	TRBJ1-4	CASSQTTGGGEKLFF
TRBV4-1	TRBJ1-1	CASSQVQGAPTEAFF
TRBV28	TRBJ2-7	CASSLRPGYYEQYF
TRBV10-2	TRBJ2-4	CASGAKNIQYF
TRBV5-6	TRBJ2-3	CASSFSDPLF
TRBV9	TRBJ2-1	CASSRGQSSYNEQFF
TRBV12-3/TRBV12-4	TRBJ1-2	CASNAGGVTGYTF
TRBV10-3	TRBJ2-1	CAISERENSYNEQFF
TRBV7-9	TRBJ1-2	CASSPGVLWGYTF
TRBV6-5	TRBJ2-1	CASSYVGTGDLNEQFF
TRBV10-2	TRBJ1-5	CASGILRGYSNQPQHF
TRBV7-2	TRBJ2-1	CASSYSGGSYNEQFF
TRBV10-1	TRBJ2-7	CASSEAGAYEQYF
TRBV5-4	TRBJ2-1	CASSSAGTIHNEQFF
TRBV5-1	TRBJ1-4	CASSLGTLGDEKLFF
TRBV5-1	TRBJ1-5	CASSSSGNSNQPQHF
TRBV27	TRBJ1-1	CASSLAGRTEAFF
TRBV2	TRBJ2-7	CASSVTHLRGNEQYF
TRBV3-1/TRBV3-2	TRBJ1-2	CASSQAGTGGIGKGYTF
TRBV30	TRBJ1-1	CAWSPRNTEAFF
TRBV11-2	TRBJ2-2	CASSRTRNTGELFF
TRBV6-2/TRBV6-3	TRBJ1-5	CASSGQGLGNQPQHF
TRBV10-1	TRBJ1-1	CASSGTATANTEAFF